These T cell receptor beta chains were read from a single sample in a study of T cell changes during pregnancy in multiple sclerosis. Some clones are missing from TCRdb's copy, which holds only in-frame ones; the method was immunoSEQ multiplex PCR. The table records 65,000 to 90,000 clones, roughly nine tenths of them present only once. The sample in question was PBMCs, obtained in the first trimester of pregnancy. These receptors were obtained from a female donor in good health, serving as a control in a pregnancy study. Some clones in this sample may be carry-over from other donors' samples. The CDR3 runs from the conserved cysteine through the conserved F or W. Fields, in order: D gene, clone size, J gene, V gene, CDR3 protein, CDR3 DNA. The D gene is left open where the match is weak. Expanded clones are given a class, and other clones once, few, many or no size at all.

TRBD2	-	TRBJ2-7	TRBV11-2	CASSPRRLAAPYEQYF	TGTGCCAGCAGCCCCCGCCGACTAGCGGCCCCCTACGAGCAGTACTTC
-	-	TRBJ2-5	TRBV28	CASSFGALETQYF	TGTGCCAGCAGTTTTGGGGCGCTAGAGACCCAGTACTTC
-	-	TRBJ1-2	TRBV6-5	CASSYAGADGYTF	TGTGCCAGCAGTTATGCCGGAGCAGATGGCTACACCTTC
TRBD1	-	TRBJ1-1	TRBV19	CASSPRTGALEAFF	TGTGCCAGTAGTCCCCGAACAGGGGCTCTTGAAGCTTTCTTT
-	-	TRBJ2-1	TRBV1	CTSSQNSGGIRYNEQFF	TGCACCAGCAGCCAAAATAGCGGGGGGATCCGCTACAATGAGCAGTTCTTC
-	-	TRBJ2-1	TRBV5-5	CASSLEQGLYNEQFF	TGTGCCAGCAGCTTGGAGCAGGGTCTATACAATGAGCAGTTCTTC
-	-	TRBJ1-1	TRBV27	CASSLGTSRTEAFF	TGTGCCAGCAGTTTAGGGACTTCTCGCACTGAAGCTTTCTTT
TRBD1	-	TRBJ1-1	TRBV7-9	CASSGQGGTEAFF	TGTGCCAGCAGCGGACAGGGGGGCACTGAAGCTTTCTTT
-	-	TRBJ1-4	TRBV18	CASSPRETTNEKLFF	TGTGCCAGCTCACCAAGAGAGACAACTAATGAAAAACTGTTTTTT
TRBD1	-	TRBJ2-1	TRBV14	CASSLYRGDEQFF	TGTGCCAGCAGCCTGTACAGGGGCGATGAGCAGTTCTTC
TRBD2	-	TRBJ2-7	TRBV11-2	CASSLDTSVNYEQYF	TGTGCCAGCAGCCTAGACACTAGCGTTAACTACGAGCAGTACTTC
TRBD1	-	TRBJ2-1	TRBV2	CASSVQGFHEQFF	TGTGCCAGCAGTGTACAGGGGTTCCATGAGCAGTTCTTC
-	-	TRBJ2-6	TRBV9	CASSEGNGANVLTF	TGTGCCAGCAGCGAGGGGAATGGGGCCAACGTCCTGACTTTC
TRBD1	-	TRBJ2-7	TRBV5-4	CASSPRQGVSYEQYF	TGTGCCAGCAGCCCCCGGCAGGGGGTCTCCTACGAGCAGTACTTC
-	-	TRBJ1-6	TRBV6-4	CASSEVNRAPLHF	TGTGCCAGCAGCGAGGTAAATCGGGCACCCCTCCACTTT
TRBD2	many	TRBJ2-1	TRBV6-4	CASSGGGAYNEQFF	TGTGCCAGCAGTGGCGGGGGGGCCTACAATGAGCAGTTCTTC
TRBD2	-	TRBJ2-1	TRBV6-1	CASSEEAGSPNEQFF	TGTGCCAGCAGTGAGGAAGCGGGGTCCCCGAATGAGCAGTTCTTC
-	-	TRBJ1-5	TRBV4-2	CASSQGGVYNQPQHF	TGTGCCAGCAGCCAAGGCGGGGTCTATAATCAGCCCCAGCATTTT
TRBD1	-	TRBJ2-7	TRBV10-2	CASSEGTAYEQYF	TGCGCCAGCAGTGAAGGGACAGCCTACGAGCAGTACTTC
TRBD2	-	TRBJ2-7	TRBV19	CASSISSGRAYEQYF	TGTGCCAGTAGTATAAGTAGCGGGAGGGCCTACGAGCAGTACTTC
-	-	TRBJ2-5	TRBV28	CASSFGRDRETQYF	TGTGCCAGCAGTTTTGGGCGGGACAGAGAGACCCAGTACTTC
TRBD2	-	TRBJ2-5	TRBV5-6	CASSLPSGGFRQETQYF	TGTGCCAGCAGCTTGCCTAGCGGGGGGTTTAGACAAGAGACCCAGTACTTC
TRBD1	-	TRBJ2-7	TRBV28	CASYRTGTYEQYF	TGTGCCAGCTACCGGACAGGGACCTACGAGCAGTACTTC
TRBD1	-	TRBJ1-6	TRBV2	CASSDSTGGNSPLHF	TGTGCCAGCAGCGATTCGACAGGGGGGAATTCACCCCTCCACTTT
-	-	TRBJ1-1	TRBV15	CATSRGRDSAEAFF	TGTGCCACCAGCAGAGGCCGGGATAGTGCTGAAGCTTTCTTT
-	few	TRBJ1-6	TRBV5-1	CASRLSGLRSNSPLHF	TGCGCCAGCAGATTATCGGGACTAAGGTCGAATTCACCCCTCCACTTT
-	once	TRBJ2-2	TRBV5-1	CASSLLENTGELFF	TGCGCCAGCAGCTTACTAGAGAACACCGGGGAGCTGTTTTTT
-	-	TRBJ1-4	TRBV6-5	CASSSPGVEKLFF	TGTGCCAGCAGTTCTCCAGGGGTGGAAAAACTGTTTTTT
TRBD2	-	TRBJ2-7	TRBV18	CATQAGLAGVDEQYF	TGTGCCACCCAAGCCGGACTAGCGGGGGTTGACGAGCAGTACTTC
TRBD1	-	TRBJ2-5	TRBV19	CASSTTGVWETQYF	TGTGCCAGTAGTACGACAGGGGTATGGGAGACCCAGTACTTC
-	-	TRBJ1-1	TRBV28	CASTPYLEAGTEAFF	TGTGCCAGCACCCCGTATCTGGAGGCTGGCACTGAAGCTTTCTTT
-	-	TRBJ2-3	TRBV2	CASRHLLRTITDTQYF	TGTGCCAGCCGTCACCTACTCCGAACTATCACAGATACGCAGTATTTT
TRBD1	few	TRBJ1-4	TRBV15	CATSRDGGTGGEKLFF	TGTGCCACCAGCAGAGATGGGGGGACAGGGGGCGAAAAACTGTTTTTT
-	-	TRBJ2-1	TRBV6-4	CASSDAAGSSYNEQFF	TGTGCCAGCAGTGACGCGGCGGGTAGCTCCTACAATGAGCAGTTCTTC
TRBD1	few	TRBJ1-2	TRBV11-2	CASSQGQGDGYTF	TGTGCCAGCAGCCAAGGACAGGGAGATGGCTACACCTTC
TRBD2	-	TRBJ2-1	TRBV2	CAIAGGLADNEQFF	TGTGCCATCGCGGGGGGTTTAGCGGACAATGAGCAGTTCTTC
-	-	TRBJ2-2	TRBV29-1	CSVGTTSTGELFF	TGCAGCGTGGGGACAACCTCCACCGGGGAGCTGTTTTTT
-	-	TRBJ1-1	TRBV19	CASSPQGPMNTEAFF	TGTGCCAGTAGTCCACAGGGCCCAATGAACACTGAAGCTTTCTTT
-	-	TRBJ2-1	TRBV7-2	CASSLLSGDLNEQFF	TGTGCCAGCAGCTTACTGTCGGGGGACCTCAATGAGCAGTTCTTC
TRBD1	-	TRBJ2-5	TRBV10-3	CAMGGQGRQETQYF	TGTGCCATGGGCGGACAGGGGAGACAAGAGACCCAGTACTTC
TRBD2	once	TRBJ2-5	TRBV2	CASLTPLAGRETQYF	TGTGCCAGCCTTACCCCGCTAGCGGGGAGGGAGACCCAGTACTTC
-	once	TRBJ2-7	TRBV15	CATSTRGSSYEQYF	TGTGCCACCAGCACGCGGGGCAGCTCCTACGAGCAGTACTTC
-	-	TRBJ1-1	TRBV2	CASRGGSEAFF	TGTGCCAGCAGGGGGGGATCCGAAGCTTTCTTT
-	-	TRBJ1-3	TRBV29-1	CSVIGQGNTIYF	TGCAGCGTTATCGGACAGGGAAACACCATATATTTT
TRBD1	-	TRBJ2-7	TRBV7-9	CASSFDRDYEQYF	TGTGCCAGCAGCTTCGACAGGGATTACGAGCAGTACTTC
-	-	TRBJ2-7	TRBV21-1	CASSKVSTGTYEQYF	TGTGCCAGCAGCAAAGTATCTACAGGGACCTACGAGCAGTACTTC
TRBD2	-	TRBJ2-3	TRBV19	CASSIGGRAGDTQYF	TGTGCCAGTAGTATAGGCGGGAGGGCCGGAGATACGCAGTATTTT
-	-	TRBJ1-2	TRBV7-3	CASSLIGVDGYTF	TGTGCCAGCAGCTTAATAGGGGTGGACGGCTACACCTTC
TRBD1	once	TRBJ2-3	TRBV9	CASSSPDRGMDTQYF	TGTGCCAGCAGCAGCCCGGACAGGGGGATGGATACGCAGTATTTT
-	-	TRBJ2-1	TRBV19	CASSYRGPYNEQFF	TGTGCCAGTAGTTATAGAGGCCCCTACAATGAGCAGTTCTTC
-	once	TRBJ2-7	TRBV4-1	CASSQRVILSYEQYF	TGCGCCAGCAGCCAACGGGTGATACTCTCCTACGAGCAGTACTTC
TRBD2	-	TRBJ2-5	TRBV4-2	CASSQGTSGGQETQYF	TGTGCCAGCAGCCAAGGTACCTCGGGGGGGCAAGAGACCCAGTACTTC
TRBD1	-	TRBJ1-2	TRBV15	CATSRADRADGYTF	TGTGCCACCAGCAGAGCGGACAGGGCGGACGGCTACACCTTC
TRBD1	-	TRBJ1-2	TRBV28	CASSLRQGRRDGYTF	TGTGCCAGCAGTCTGAGACAGGGAAGGAGGGATGGCTACACCTTC
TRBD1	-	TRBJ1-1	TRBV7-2	CASSARQGNTEAFF	TGTGCCAGCAGCGCTCGACAGGGGAACACTGAAGCTTTCTTT
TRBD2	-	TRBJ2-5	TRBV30	CAGTSGGETQYF	TGTGCCGGGACTAGCGGGGGCGAGACCCAGTACTTC
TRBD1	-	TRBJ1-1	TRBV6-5	CASSTGQGGSTEAFF	TGTGCCAGCAGCACCGGACAGGGGGGGAGCACTGAAGCTTTCTTT
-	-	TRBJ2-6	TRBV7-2	CASSLVGTGANVLTF	TGTGCCAGCAGCTTAGTCGGGACTGGGGCCAACGTCCTGACTTTC
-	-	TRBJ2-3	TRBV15	CATSSPGSTDTQYF	TGTGCCACCAGCTCCCCTGGCAGCACAGATACGCAGTATTTT
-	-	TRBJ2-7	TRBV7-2	CASSFGRGSNEQYF	TGTGCCAGCAGCTTCGGGCGGGGTTCGAACGAGCAGTACTTC